What follows describes a single T cell receptor (beta chain). Its antigen is not known. Assay: immunoSEQ multiplex PCR; the TCRdb copy retains only in-frame clones and omits some. In the table there are fewer than 65,000 clones, 84% of which are singletons. Patients were excluded for autoimmune disease history or systemic immunosuppression. CDR3 size: 15 residues. CDR1 SSHAT and CDR2 FNYEAQ come from the germline V gene (reference sequence). Trimming shortened V by 3 bases and J by 2 bases, and 10 bases separated the two germline ends. The sample originates from a study of OX40 agonist ivuxolimab in advanced cancers. Background on the study: Eligibility rules accepted prior anti-PD-1, anti-PD-L1 or anti-CTLA-4 therapy, and 30% to 40% had some. The study reported partial responses in three patients: one hepatocellular carcinoma, two cutaneous melanoma. Study observations and caveats: CD4+ and CD8+ T cells in blood underwent clonal expansion by week 6 at 0.1 to 3.0 mg/kg.

Material: CD4+ or CD8+ T cells sorted from blood, obtained in a trial of the OX40 agonist ivuxolimab. The sequence came from an adult with an advanced solid tumor such as melanoma, head and neck, liver or kidney cancer. V gene TRBV7-7 combines with J gene TRBJ2-2; possibly TRBD2 for D (5 bases). The DNA for the CDR3 is TGTGCCAGCAGCTTGTCCGGGGTTAACACCGGGGAGCTGTTTTTT. Encoded protein: CASSLSGVNTGELFF.